Each of the 16 T cell receptor beta chains below was sequenced from the same sample in a study of T cell clonotyping in hematopoietic cell transplantation (dated by TCRdb to the early 2020s). Libraries were constructed by the immunoSEQ multiplex PCR assay. TCRdb limited this immuneACCESS table to in-frame rearrangements with V and J called. A share of clones is missing; checked studies link under half to unresolved V genes, and the rest is unexplained. This sample comprises some 45,000 clones, roughly 85% of them detected only once. 4% to 5.5% of the sample rests with the top ten. The time point label on this specimen signifies: recipient sample about 28 days before transplant, after cytoreduction. Material: peripheral blood mononuclear cells, obtained before stem cell transplant. These receptors were taken from a man aged 60 to 75 with myelodysplastic syndrome. Some clones in this sample may be carry-over from other donors' samples.

The chain has TRBV6-6 and TRBJ1-6; TRBD1 might be the D (5 bases). V lost 6 bases and J lost 9, with 15 bases in between. Per germline, CDR1 MNHNY and CDR2 SVGAGI (reference sequence). The CDR3 totals 14 residues. CDR3 protein: CASRTGTTGSPLHF. CDR3 nucleotides: TGTGCCAGCAGAACCGGGACCACGGGTTCACCCCTCCACTTT.

The genes are TRBV9 and TRBJ2-2; no firm D call. From germline, CDR1 is SGDLS and CDR2 YYNGEE. The V and J ends lost 2 bases and 8 bases respectively, with 13 bases between them. There are 14 residues in the CDR3. The CDR3 nucleotides are TGTGCCAGCAGCGTTGAACCAGCATCGGGGGAGCTGTTTTTT. Translated: CASSVEPASGELFF. The full variable domain, in which reference TRBV9 and TRBJ2-2 provide the parts outside the CDR3, is DSGVTQTPKHLITATGQRVTLRCSPRSGDLSVYWYQQSLDQGLQFLIQYYNGEERAKGNILERFSAQQFPDLHSELNLSSLELGDSALYFCASSVEPASGELFFGEGSRLTVL.

CDR3 sequence reads: CASSLTSGGVPDTQYF. The CDR3 DNA sequence: TGTGCCAGCAGCTTAACTAGCGGGGGGGTCCCAGATACGCAGTATTTT. J is TRBJ2-3 and V is TRBV11-2; 13 positions agree with TRBD2. V lost 2 bases, J lost 4 bases, and 3 bases stayed unmatched. This CDR3 region has 16 residues. In germline, CDR1 is SGHAT, CDR2 FQNNGV.

This chain joins TRBV5-4 and TRBJ1-1, with a tentative D call TRBD1 (5 bases). V lost 2 bases, J lost 0 bases, and 17 bases lay in between. The CDR3 totals 17 residues. Germline assignment: CDR1 SGHNT and CDR2 YYREEE (reference sequence). CDR3 amino acids: CASSFTGRAVMNTEAFF. In DNA form, the CDR3 reads TGTGCCAGCAGCTTTACGGGCAGGGCCGTAATGAACACTGAAGCTTTCTTT.

The chain links TRBV19 to TRBJ2-2; TRBD1 matches 8 bases. The CDR3 totals 20 residues. V trimming: 7 bases; J trimming: 1 base; junction bases outside the gene matches: 20. CDR1 is LNHDA, CDR2 SQIVND, per germline (reference sequence). CDR3 in DNA: TGTGCCAGTAAGTCATCCGGGACAGGCCACACTATAATGAACACCGGGGAGCTGTTTTTT. This encodes CASKSSGTGHTIMNTGELFF.

This sequence joins TRBV10-3 and TRBJ2-7; D gene uncertain. CDR1 is ENHRY and CDR2 is SYGVKD in the germline V gene. The germline V and J ends were trimmed by 4 bases and 0 bases, with 10 bases remaining between them. CDR3 size: 14 residues. CDR3 in DNA: TGTGCCATCAGTGCCAGGCTGGCCTCCTACGAGCAGTACTTC. This encodes CAISARLASYEQYF.

V gene TRBV7-2 combines with J gene TRBJ1-6; D might be TRBD1 (5 bases). Germline V gene sequence: CDR1 SGHTA, CDR2 FQGNSA. The CDR3 totals 14 residues. V lost 2 bases, J lost 8 bases, and 10 bases lay in between. This chain's CDR3 is CASSLTGRDSPLHF. CDR3 coding DNA: TGTGCCAGCAGCTTAACGGGCAGGGATTCACCCCTCCACTTT.

This sequence joins TRBV27 and TRBJ1-5; 10 bases align to TRBD1. V was pared by 3 bases and J by 4 bases, with 9 bases of the junction left unmatched. The CDR3 totals 17 residues. Germline CDR1 is MNHEY and CDR2 is SMNVEV (reference sequence). CDR3 loop: CASSLRAGQGGNQPQHF. The CDR3 DNA reads TGTGCCAGCAGTTTGCGGGCCGGACAGGGGGGAAATCAGCCCCAGCATTTT.

The CDR3 region has the DNA TGTGCCAGCAGCAGGGACAGACAAGAGACCCAGTACTTC. Protein: CASSRDRQETQYF. The chain uses TRBV11-2 and TRBJ2-5, with 7 bases identical to TRBD1. This CDR3 is 13 amino acids long. Germline assignment: CDR1 SGHAT and CDR2 FQNNGV. The ends lost 5 bases at V and 2 bases at J; junction bases unmatched: 2.

The chain is built from TRBV19 and TRBJ1-1; 9 nucleotides line up with TRBD1. J gave up 3 bases and V 5 bases, and 10 bases lay outside the gene matches. This CDR3 contains 16 residues. The germline V gene has CDR1 LNHDA and CDR2 SQIVND (reference sequence). The CDR3 sequence: CASSRPGTGQHTEAFF. In DNA, the CDR3 is TGTGCCAGTAGTCGTCCCGGGACAGGGCAGCACACTGAAGCTTTCTTT.

This clone showed up just once. The V call is TRBV9, the J call TRBJ1-2; no definite D call. CDR1 and CDR2 from the germline V gene are SGDLS and YYNGEE. The CDR3 extends over 14 amino acids. Trimming took off 3 bases at V and 0 bases at J, with 9 bases between the two ends. CDR3 in DNA: TGTGCCAGCAGCGCAAAGCTATCTAACTATGGCTACACCTTC. It translates to CASSAKLSNYGYTF.

The rearrangement links TRBV7-3 to TRBJ2-2, with D unresolved. CDR3 length: 14 residues. Germline assignment: CDR1 SGHTA and CDR2 FQGTGA. Trimming took off 0 bases at V and 7 bases at J, with 9 bases between the two ends. In DNA, the CDR3 is TGTGCCAGCAGCTTAACCACGGCGAGCGGGGAGCTGTTTTTT. It specifies CASSLTTASGELFF. Combining the CDR3 with reference TRBV7-3 and TRBJ2-2 gives the whole variable domain GAGVSQTPSNKVTEKGKYVELRCDPISGHTALYWYRQSLGQGPEFLIYFQGTGAADDSGLPNDRFFAVRPEGSVSTLKIQRTERGDSAVYLCASSLTTASGELFFGEGSRLTVL.

This rearrangement joins TRBV7-8 to TRBJ2-3, with 13 bases matching TRBD2. J lost 3 bases, V lost 5 bases, and 5 bases had no gene match. Per germline, CDR1 SGHVS and CDR2 FQNEAQ. The length of the CDR3 is 16 residues. CDR3 bases: TGTGCCAGCAGCCTCGGGACTAGCGGGGCGACAGATACGCAGTATTTT. It codes for CASSLGTSGATDTQYF.

This chain joins TRBV9 and TRBJ1-5, with D perhaps matching TRBD1 (6 bases). Per germline, CDR1 SGDLS and CDR2 YYNGEE. V gave up 3 bases and J gave up 4 bases, with 20 bases separating them. This CDR3 has 17 amino acids. The CDR3 is CASSEGDGRTGNQPQHF. CDR3 bases: TGTGCCAGCAGCGAGGGGGACGGGAGGACGGGGAATCAGCCCCAGCATTTT.

This rearrangement joins TRBV28 to TRBJ1-1; the match to TRBD1 covers 7 bases. Germline V gene lookup returns CDR1 MDHEN and CDR2 SYDVKM. The CDR3 totals 15 residues. J was trimmed by 4 bases and V by 4 bases; bases with no gene match: 9. This chain's CDR3 is CASSSGQPAGTEAFF. The CDR3 bases are TGTGCCAGCAGTTCGGGACAGCCGGCTGGCACTGAAGCTTTCTTT.

The chain links TRBV6-5 to TRBJ1-4, with D perhaps TRBD1 (5 bases). CDR3 length: 16 residues. The V end lost 1 base, the J end lost 8 bases, and 17 bases lay between the germline ends. Germline lookup yields CDR1 MNHEY and CDR2 SVGAGI. CDR3 nucleotides: TGTGCCAGCAGTTACTTGGGCTGGCGGGGGGAAGAAAAACTGTTTTTT. It translates to CASSYLGWRGEEKLFF.